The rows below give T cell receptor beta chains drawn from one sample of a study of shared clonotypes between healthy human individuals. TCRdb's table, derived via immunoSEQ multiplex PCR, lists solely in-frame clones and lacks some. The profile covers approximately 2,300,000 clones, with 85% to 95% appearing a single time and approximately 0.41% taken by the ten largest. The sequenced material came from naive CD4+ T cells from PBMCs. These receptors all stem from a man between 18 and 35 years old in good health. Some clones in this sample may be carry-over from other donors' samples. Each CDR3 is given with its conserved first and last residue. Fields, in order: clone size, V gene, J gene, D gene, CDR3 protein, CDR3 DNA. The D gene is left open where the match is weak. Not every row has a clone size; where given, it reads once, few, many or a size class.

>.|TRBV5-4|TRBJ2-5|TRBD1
CASSSKTGGETQYF
TGTGCCAGCAGCTCGAAGACAGGGGGGGAGACCCAGTACTTC
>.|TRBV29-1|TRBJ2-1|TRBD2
CSVEKGLARYEQFF
TGCAGCGTTGAAAAAGGACTAGCGCGATATGAGCAGTTCTTC
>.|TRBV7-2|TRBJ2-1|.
CASSLGGFPYNEQFF
TGTGCCAGCAGCTTAGGAGGGTTCCCCTACAATGAGCAGTTCTTC
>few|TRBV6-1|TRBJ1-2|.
CASSERNYGYTF
TGTGCCAGCAGTGAACGGAACTATGGCTACACCTTC
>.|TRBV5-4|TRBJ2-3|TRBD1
CASSDQGAHNTDTQYF
TGTGCCAGCAGCGACCAGGGGGCGCATAACACAGATACGCAGTATTTT
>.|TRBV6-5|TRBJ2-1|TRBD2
CASRRDYYNEQFF
TGTGCCAGCAGGAGGGACTACTACAATGAGCAGTTCTTC
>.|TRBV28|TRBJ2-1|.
CASSLRPGLHPYNEQFF
TGTGCCAGCAGTTTGAGGCCGGGACTCCACCCCTACAATGAGCAGTTCTTC
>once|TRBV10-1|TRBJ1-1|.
CASRIAREKGAEAFF
TGCGCCAGCAGGATAGCCAGGGAGAAGGGGGCTGAAGCTTTCTTT
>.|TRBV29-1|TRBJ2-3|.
CSVLGLGYRTTDTQYF
TGCAGCGTTTTAGGGTTAGGCTATCGTACCACAGATACGCAGTATTTT
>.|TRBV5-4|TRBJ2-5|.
CASSLGSREWGQETQYF
TGTGCCAGCAGCTTGGGTTCCCGGGAATGGGGCCAAGAGACCCAGTACTTC
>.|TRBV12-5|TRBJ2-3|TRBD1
CASSSGTGSTDTQYF
TGTGCTAGCTCCTCCGGGACAGGATCCACAGATACGCAGTATTTT
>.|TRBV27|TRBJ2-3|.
CASSLKGGFSDTQYF
TGTGCCAGCAGTTTAAAAGGAGGGTTCTCAGATACGCAGTATTTT
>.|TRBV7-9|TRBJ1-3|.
CASSFPTPRSGNTIYF
TGTGCCAGCAGTTTCCCAACTCCTCGCTCTGGAAACACCATATATTTT
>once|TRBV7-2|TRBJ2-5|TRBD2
CASRAGVGRETQYF
TGTGCCAGCAGGGCGGGAGTCGGAAGGGAGACCCAGTACTTC
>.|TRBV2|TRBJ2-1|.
CASSADKGPQFF
TGTGCCAGCAGTGCGGACAAGGGGCCGCAGTTCTTC
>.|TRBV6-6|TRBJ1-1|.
CASKGAGNTEAFF
TGTGCCAGCAAAGGAGCCGGAAATACTGAAGCTTTCTTT
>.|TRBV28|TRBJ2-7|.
CASKFKGPYSYEQYF
TGTGCCAGCAAATTTAAGGGACCCTACTCCTACGAGCAGTACTTC
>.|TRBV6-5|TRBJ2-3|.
CASTRSPATQDTQYF
TGTGCCAGCACCCGATCCCCAGCCACACAAGATACGCAGTATTTT
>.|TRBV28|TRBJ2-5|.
CASSLQGGETQYF
TGTGCCAGCAGTTTACAGGGAGGAGAGACCCAGTACTTC
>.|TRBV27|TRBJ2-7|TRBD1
CASSLLFTGGRLNKSYEQYF
TGTGCCAGCAGTTTATTATTCACAGGGGGCAGGTTGAATAAGTCCTACGAGCAGTACTTC
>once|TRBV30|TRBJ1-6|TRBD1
CAWSPGQGFSPLHF
TGTGCCTGGAGTCCGGGACAGGGGTTTTCACCCCTCCACTTT
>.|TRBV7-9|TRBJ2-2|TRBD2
CASSLLAGFNTGELFF
TGTGCCAGCAGCCTCCTAGCGGGGTTTAACACCGGGGAGCTGTTTTTT
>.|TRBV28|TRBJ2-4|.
CASSPPHPGLAKNIQYF
TGTGCCAGCAGCCCACCCCATCCGGGTCTGGCCAAAAACATTCAGTACTTC
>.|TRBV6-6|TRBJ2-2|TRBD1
CASNGQGPSNTGELFF
TGTGCCAGCAATGGACAGGGACCCTCAAACACCGGGGAGCTGTTTTTT
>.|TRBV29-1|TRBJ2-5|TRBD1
CSVYSVNRGMETQYF
TGCAGCGTTTATTCTGTGAACAGGGGTATGGAGACCCAGTACTTC
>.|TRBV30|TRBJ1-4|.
CAWSPKSGVEREKLFF
TGTGCCTGGTCCCCCAAATCAGGGGTCGAGCGGGAAAAACTGTTTTTT
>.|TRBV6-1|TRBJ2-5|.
CASRQETQYF
TGTGCCAGCCGCCAAGAGACCCAGTACTTC
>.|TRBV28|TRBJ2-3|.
CASSPGPTDTQYF
TGTGCCAGCAGCCCCGGCCCCACAGATACGCAGTATTTT
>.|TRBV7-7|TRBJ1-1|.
CASSLELNTEAFF
TGTGCCAGCAGCCTTGAGTTGAACACTGAAGCTTTCTTT
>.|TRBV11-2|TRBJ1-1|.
CASSQRSGNTEAFF
TGTGCCAGCAGCCAGAGGTCAGGGAACACTGAAGCTTTCTTT
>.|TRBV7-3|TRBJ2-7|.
CASSPQGGYEQYF
TGTGCCAGCAGCCCGCAGGGGGGCTACGAGCAGTACTTC
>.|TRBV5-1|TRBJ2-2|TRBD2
CASSLISGRAVGELFF
TGCGCCAGCAGCTTGATAAGCGGGAGGGCCGTCGGGGAGCTGTTTTTT